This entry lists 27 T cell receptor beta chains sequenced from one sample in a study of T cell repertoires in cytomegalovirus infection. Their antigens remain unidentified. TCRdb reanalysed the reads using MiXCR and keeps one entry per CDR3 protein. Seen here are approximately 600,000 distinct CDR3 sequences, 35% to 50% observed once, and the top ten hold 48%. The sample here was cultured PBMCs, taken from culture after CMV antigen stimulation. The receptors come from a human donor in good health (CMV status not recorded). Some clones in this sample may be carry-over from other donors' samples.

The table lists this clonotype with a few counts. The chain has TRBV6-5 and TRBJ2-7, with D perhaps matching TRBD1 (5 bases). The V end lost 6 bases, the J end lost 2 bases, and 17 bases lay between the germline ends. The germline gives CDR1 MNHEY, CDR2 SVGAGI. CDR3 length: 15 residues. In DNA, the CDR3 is TGTGCCAGCAGAGTCGGCAGGGCTACTCCCTACGAGCAGTACTTC. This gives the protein CASRVGRATPYEQYF.

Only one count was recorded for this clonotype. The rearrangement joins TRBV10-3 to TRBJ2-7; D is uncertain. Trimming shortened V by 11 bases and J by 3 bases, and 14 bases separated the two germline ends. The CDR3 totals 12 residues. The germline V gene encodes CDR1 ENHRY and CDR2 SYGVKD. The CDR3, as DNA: TGTGCCGCCAGTATTGGGGACTACGAGCAGTACTTC. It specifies CAASIGDYEQYF.

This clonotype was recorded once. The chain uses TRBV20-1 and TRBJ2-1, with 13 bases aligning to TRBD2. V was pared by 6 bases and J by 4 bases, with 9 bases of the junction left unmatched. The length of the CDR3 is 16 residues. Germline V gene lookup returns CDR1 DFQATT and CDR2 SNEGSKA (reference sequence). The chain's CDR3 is CSARTSGGLNYNEQFF. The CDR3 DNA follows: TGCAGTGCCCGGACTAGCGGGGGATTAAATTACAATGAGCAGTTCTTC.

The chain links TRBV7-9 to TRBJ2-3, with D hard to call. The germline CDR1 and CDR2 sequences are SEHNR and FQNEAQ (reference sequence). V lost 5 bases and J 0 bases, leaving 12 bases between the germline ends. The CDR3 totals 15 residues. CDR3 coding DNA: TGTGCCAGCAGCAGGAGACTGGAAAGCACAGATACGCAGTATTTT. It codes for CASSRRLESTDTQYF.

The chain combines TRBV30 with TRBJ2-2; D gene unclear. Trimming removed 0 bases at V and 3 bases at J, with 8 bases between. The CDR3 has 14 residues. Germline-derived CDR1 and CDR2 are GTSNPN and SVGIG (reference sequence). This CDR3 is CAWSVQGYTGELFF. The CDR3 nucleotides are TGTGCCTGGAGTGTACAAGGGTACACCGGGGAGCTGTTTTTT.

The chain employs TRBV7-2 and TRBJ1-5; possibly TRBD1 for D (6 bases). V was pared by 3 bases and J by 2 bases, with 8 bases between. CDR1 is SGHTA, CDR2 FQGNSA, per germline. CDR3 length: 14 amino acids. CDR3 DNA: TGTGCCAGCAGCTTCCAGGGGCGCAATCAGCCCCAGCATTTT. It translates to CASSFQGRNQPQHF. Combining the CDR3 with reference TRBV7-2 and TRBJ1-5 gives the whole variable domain GAGVSQSPSNKVTEKGKDVELRCDPISGHTALYWYRQSLGQGLEFLIYFQGNSAPDKSGLPSDRFSAERTGGSVSTLTIQRTQQEDSAVYLCASSFQGRNQPQHFGDGTRLSIL.

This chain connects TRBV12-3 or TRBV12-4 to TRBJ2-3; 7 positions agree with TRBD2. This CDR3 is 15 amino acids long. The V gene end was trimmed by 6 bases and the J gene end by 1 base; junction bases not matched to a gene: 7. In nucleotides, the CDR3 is TGTGCCAGCAGCTACAGACGGGAGGGCACAGATACGCAGTATTTT. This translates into CASSYRREGTDTQYF.

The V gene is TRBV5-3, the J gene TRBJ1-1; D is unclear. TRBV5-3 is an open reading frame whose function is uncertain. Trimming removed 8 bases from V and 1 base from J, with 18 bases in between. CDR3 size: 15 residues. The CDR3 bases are TGTGCCAGCAGCGCGGGTCGGATGGGGAACACTGAAGCTTTCTTT. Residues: CASSAGRMGNTEAFF.

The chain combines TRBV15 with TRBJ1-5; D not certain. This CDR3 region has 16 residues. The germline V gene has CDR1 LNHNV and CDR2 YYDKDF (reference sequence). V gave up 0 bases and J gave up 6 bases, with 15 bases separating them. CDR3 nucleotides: TGTGCCACCAGCAGAGAAAATCTGGAGGGCCCTCAGCCCCAGCATTTT. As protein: CATSRENLEGPQPQHF. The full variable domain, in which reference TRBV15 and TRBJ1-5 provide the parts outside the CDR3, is DAMVIQNPRYQVTQFGKPVTLSCSQTLNHNVMYWYQQKSSQAPKLLFHYYDKDFNNEADTPDNFQSRRPNTSFCFLDIRSPGLGDTAMYLCATSRENLEGPQPQHFGDGTRLSIL.

CDR3 coding DNA: TGTGCCAGCAGCTTCGCCCCGGGCGCAACGGAGACCCAGTACTTC. As protein: CASSFAPGATETQYF. This chain connects TRBV11-2 to TRBJ2-5, with D uncertain. Trimming cost V 3 bases and J 5 bases, with 16 bases left between them. The CDR3 covers 15 residues. The V gene's germline CDR1 is SGHAT and CDR2 FQNNGV. Complete variable domain (other parts from reference TRBV11-2 and TRBJ2-5): EAGVAQSPRYKIIEKRQSVAFWCNPISGHATLYWYQQILGQGPKLLIQFQNNGVVDDSQLPKDRFSAERLKGVDSTLKIQPAKLEDSAVYLCASSFAPGATETQYFGPGTRLLVL.

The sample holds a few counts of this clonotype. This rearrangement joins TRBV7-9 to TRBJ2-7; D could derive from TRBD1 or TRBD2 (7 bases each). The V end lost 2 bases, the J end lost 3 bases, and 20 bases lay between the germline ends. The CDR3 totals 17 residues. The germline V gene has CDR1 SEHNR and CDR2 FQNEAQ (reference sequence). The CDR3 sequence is CASSLKRQGTGGYEQYF. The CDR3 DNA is TGTGCCAGCAGCTTAAAACGACAGGGAACGGGGGGCTACGAGCAGTACTTC.

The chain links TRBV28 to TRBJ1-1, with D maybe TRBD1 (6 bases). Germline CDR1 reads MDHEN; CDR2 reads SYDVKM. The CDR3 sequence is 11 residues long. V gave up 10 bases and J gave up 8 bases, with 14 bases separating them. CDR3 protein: CATWGRGEAFF. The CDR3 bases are TGTGCCACCTGGGGCAGGGGAGAAGCTTTCTTT.

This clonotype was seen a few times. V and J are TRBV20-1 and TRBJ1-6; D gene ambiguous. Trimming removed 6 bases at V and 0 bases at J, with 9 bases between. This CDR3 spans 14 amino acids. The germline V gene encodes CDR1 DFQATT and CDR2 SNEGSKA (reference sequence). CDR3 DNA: TGCAGTGCAGCTCTGAGCTCCTATAATTCACCCCTCCACTTT. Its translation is CSAALSSYNSPLHF.

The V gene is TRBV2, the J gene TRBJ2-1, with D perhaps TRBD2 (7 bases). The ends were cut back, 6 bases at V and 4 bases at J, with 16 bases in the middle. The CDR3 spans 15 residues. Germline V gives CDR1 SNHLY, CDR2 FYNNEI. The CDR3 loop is CASRRGGGTYNEQFF. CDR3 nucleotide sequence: TGTGCCAGCAGGAGGGGGGGGGGAACGTACAATGAGCAGTTCTTC.

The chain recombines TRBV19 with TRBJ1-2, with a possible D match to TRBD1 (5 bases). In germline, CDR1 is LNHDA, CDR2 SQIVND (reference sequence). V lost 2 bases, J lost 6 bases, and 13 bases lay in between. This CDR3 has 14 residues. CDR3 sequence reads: CASSINGREDGYTF. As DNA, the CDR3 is TGTGCCAGTAGTATAAACGGCAGGGAGGATGGCTACACCTTC.

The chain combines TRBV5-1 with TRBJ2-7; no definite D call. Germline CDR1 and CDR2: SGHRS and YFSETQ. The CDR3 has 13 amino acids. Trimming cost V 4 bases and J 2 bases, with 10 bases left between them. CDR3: CASSPSLTYEQYF. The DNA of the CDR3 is TGCGCCAGCAGCCCCTCACTCACCTACGAGCAGTACTTC.

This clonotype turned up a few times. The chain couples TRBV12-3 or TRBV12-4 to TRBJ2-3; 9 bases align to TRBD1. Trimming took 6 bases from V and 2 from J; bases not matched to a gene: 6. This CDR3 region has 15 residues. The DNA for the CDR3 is TGTGCCAGCAGGGGACAGGGACCCTCCACAGATACGCAGTATTTT. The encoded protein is CASRGQGPSTDTQYF.

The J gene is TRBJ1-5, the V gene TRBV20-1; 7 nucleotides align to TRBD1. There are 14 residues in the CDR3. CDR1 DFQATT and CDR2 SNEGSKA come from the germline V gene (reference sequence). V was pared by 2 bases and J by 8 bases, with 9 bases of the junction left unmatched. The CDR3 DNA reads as TGCAGTGCTAGATCACAACAGGGGAAGGAGCCCCAGCATTTT. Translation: CSARSQQGKEPQHF.

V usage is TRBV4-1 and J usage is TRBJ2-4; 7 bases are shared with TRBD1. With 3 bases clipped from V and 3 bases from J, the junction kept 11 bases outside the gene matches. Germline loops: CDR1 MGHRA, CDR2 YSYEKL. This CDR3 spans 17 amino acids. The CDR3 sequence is CASSQPYRGRVKNIQYF. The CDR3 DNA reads TGCGCCAGCAGCCAGCCATACAGGGGAAGGGTCAAAAACATTCAGTACTTC.

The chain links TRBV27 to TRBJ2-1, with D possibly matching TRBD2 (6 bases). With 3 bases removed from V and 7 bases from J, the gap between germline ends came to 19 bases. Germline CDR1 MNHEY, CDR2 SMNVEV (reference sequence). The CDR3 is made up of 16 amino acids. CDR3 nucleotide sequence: TGTGCCAGCAGTTTCTCCGGGAGACCTATCGGGAATGAGCAGTTCTTC. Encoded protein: CASSFSGRPIGNEQFF.

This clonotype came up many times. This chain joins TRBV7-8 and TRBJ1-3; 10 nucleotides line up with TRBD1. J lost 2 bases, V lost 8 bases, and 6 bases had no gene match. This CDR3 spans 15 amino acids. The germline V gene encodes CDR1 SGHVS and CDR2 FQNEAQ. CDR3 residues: CASRKGTGAGNTIYF. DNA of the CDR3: TGTGCCAGCCGCAAGGGGACAGGGGCTGGAAACACCATATATTTT.

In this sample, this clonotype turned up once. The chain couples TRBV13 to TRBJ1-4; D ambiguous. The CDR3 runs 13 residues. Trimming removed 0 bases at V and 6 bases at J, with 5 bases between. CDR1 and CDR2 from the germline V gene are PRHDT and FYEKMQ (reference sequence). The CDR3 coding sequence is TGTGCCAGCAGCTTAGGTTATGATGAAAAACTGTTTTTT. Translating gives CASSLGYDEKLFF.

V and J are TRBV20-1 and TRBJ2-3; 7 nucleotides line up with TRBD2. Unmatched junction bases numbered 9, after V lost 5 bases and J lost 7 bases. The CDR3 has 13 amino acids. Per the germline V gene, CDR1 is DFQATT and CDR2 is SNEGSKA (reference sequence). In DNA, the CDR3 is TGCAGTGCTCAAAGCGGGGCCTCGAATACGCAGTATTTT. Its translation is CSAQSGASNTQYF.

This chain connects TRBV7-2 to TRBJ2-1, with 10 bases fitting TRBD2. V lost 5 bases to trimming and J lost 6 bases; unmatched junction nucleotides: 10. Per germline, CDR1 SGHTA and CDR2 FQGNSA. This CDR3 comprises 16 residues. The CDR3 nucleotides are TGTGCCAGCAGCATACAGGGAACTAGCGGGACCAATGAGCAGTTCTTC. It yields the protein CASSIQGTSGTNEQFF.

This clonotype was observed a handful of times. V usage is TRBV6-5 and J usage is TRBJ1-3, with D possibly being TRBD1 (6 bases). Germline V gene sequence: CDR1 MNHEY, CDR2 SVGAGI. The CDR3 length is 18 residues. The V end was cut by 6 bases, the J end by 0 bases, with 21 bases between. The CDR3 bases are TGTGCCAGCAGCCGGGGGGCCGGACCGGATTTCTCTGGAAACACCATATATTTT. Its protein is CASSRGAGPDFSGNTIYF.

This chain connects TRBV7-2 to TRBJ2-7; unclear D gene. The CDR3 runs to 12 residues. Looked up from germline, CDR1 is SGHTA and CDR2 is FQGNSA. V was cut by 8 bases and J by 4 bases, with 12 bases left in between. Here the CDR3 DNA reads TGTGCCAGCGGAGAGAGAAAATACGAGCAGTACTTC. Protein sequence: CASGERKYEQYF.

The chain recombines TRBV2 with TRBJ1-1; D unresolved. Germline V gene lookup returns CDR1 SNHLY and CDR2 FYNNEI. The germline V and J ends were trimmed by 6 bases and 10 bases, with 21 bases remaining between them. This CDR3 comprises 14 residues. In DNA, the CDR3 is TGTGCCAGCAGGGGAACCGGGAGAACGTTGGGAGCTTTCTTT. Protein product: CASRGTGRTLGAFF.